Each of the 30 T cell receptor beta chains below was sequenced from the same sample in a study of T cell repertoires in cytomegalovirus infection. TCRdb itself ran the reads through MiXCR, one entry per CDR3 protein. This sample has about 920,000 distinct CDR3 sequences; roughly 30% occur once, and the top ten carry over 10%. No antigen has been identified for these receptors. The starting material was cultured CD8+ T cells from PBMCs, obtained from culture after CMV antigen stimulation. The receptor source for this set is a human donor in good health (CMV status not recorded). Some clones in this sample may be carry-over from other donors' samples.

The chain recombines TRBV7-6 with TRBJ1-1, with unresolved D. The CDR3 is made up of 14 amino acids. V was shortened by 4 bases and J by 0 bases, with 9 bases between the two germline ends. Germline-derived CDR1 and CDR2 are SGHVS and FNYEAQ. CDR3 DNA sequence: TGTGCCAGCAGCTCCGGACGGTTGAACACTGAAGCTTTCTTT. Protein sequence: CASSSGRLNTEAFF.

V and J are TRBV27 and TRBJ1-2; D not certain. Germline-derived CDR1 and CDR2 are MNHEY and SMNVEV (reference sequence). This CDR3 region has 13 residues. V was shortened by 5 bases and J by 6 bases, with 13 bases between the two germline ends. In nucleotides, the CDR3 is TGTGCCAGCAGTCCCTGGGAACAAGATGGCTACACCTTC. This gives the protein CASSPWEQDGYTF.

This clonotype was detected only a few times. The chain has TRBV9 and TRBJ1-2; no firm D call. The CDR3 consists of 12 residues. The ends were cut back, 5 bases at V and 8 bases at J, with 13 bases in the middle. Germline V gives CDR1 SGDLS, CDR2 YYNGEE. The CDR3 DNA is TGTGCCAGCAGGGAAGGTTGGAAAGGCTACACCTTC. Translating gives CASREGWKGYTF.

V is TRBV7-8 and J is TRBJ2-3; TRBD1 aligns across 7 bases. Trimming cost V 5 bases and J 2 bases; bases outside gene matches: 7. The CDR3 totals 15 residues. CDR1 SGHVS and CDR2 FQNEAQ come from the germline V gene. The CDR3 DNA reads TGTGCCAGCAGCCCCGGGACAGCGAACACAGATACGCAGTATTTT. Protein sequence: CASSPGTANTDTQYF.

This clonotype was picked up a small number of times. The chain carries TRBV7-9 and TRBJ2-7; D remains unclear. The V end lost 1 base, the J end lost 4 bases, and 5 bases lay between the germline ends. Germline loops: CDR1 SEHNR, CDR2 FQNEAQ (reference sequence). The CDR3 runs 12 residues. The CDR3 nucleotides are TGTGCCAGCAGCTTAGTCATTTACGAGCAGTACGTC. Residues: CASSLVIYEQYV.

This sequence joins TRBV5-6 and TRBJ1-1; D ambiguous. CDR1 and CDR2 from the germline V gene are SGHDT and YYEEEE. The CDR3 totals 14 residues. Trimming removed 5 bases from V and 5 bases from J, with 16 bases in between. The CDR3 spells CASSLGSPGTEAFF. The CDR3 coding sequence is TGTGCCAGCAGTCTAGGGTCCCCGGGGACTGAAGCTTTCTTT.

The chain recombines TRBV7-9 with TRBJ1-6; D may be TRBD1 (5 bases). Germline loops: CDR1 SEHNR, CDR2 FQNEAQ (reference sequence). This CDR3 has 14 residues. V was pared by 6 bases and J by 5 bases, with 11 bases between. CDR3 sequence reads: CASRGLPDNSPLHF. CDR3 nucleotide sequence: TGTGCCAGCAGGGGACTCCCGGATAATTCACCCCTCCACTTT.

This clonotype was picked up many times. V is TRBV7-2 and J is TRBJ2-1; the match to TRBD1 covers 7 bases. CDR3 length: 15 amino acids. J gave up 6 bases and V 1 base, and 6 bases lay outside the gene matches. Per the germline V gene, CDR1 is SGHTA and CDR2 is FQGNSA. For the CDR3, the DNA is TGTGCCAGCAGCTTAGAAGGGGGCCTGGGCAATGAGCAGTTCTTC. As protein: CASSLEGGLGNEQFF.

This clonotype was observed a few times. V usage is TRBV7-9 and J usage is TRBJ2-7, with D tentatively TRBD1 (6 bases). The CDR3 loop spans 13 amino acids. Germline CDR1 is SEHNR and CDR2 is FQNEAQ (reference sequence). V lost 1 base, J lost 5 bases, and 9 bases lay in between. The CDR3 bases are TGTGCCAGCAGCTTAGGGGGGCACAACGAGCAGTACTTC. Its translation is CASSLGGHNEQYF.

The chain couples TRBV6-5 to TRBJ2-7; D assignment may be TRBD1 or TRBD2 (5 bases each). Between the trimmed V and J ends, which lost 5 bases and 2 bases, there was a span of 19 bases. Looked up from germline, CDR1 is MNHEY and CDR2 is SVGAGI. The CDR3 consists of 16 residues. The CDR3 coding sequence is TGTGCCAGCAGTACGACATTCTACGTGGGGGCCTACGAGCAGTACTTC. Its protein product is CASSTTFYVGAYEQYF.

The rearrangement links TRBV6-2 or TRBV6-3 to TRBJ2-1, with TRBD2 matching over 10 bases. The CDR3 has 15 amino acids. Trimming took 2 bases from V and 6 from J; bases not matched to a gene: 4. Germline CDR1 MNHEY, CDR2 SVGEGT. The CDR3 region is CASSYERGGLNEQFF. The CDR3 coding sequence is TGTGCCAGCAGTTACGAGCGGGGGGGCCTCAATGAGCAGTTCTTC.

V is TRBV7-9 and J is TRBJ2-5; D is possibly TRBD2 (6 bases). Germline V lookup: CDR1 SEHNR, CDR2 FQNEAQ (reference sequence). The CDR3 has 14 amino acids. Deletions cut 0 bases from V and 3 bases from J, with 8 bases between. CDR3 loop: CASSLAGLKETQYF. CDR3 nucleotide sequence: TGTGCCAGCAGCTTAGCAGGACTAAAAGAGACCCAGTACTTC.

This clonotype was detected ten times or more. V gene TRBV7-2 combines with J gene TRBJ2-5, with TRBD2 matching 11 bases. Unmatched junction bases numbered 7, after V lost 6 bases and J lost 4 bases. Per the germline V gene, CDR1 is SGHTA and CDR2 is FQGNSA. The CDR3 totals 15 residues. In nucleotides, the CDR3 is TGTGCCAGCAGAGATAGCGGGGGGGCTGGAGAGACCCAGTACTTC. Translating it yields CASRDSGGAGETQYF.

This rearrangement joins TRBV20-1 to TRBJ2-2; possibly TRBD2 for D (6 bases). The CDR3 consists of 15 residues. The V end was cut by 5 bases, the J end by 1 base, with 14 bases between. The germline V gene has CDR1 DFQATT and CDR2 SNEGSKA (reference sequence). Here the CDR3 reads CSAPRGRKNTGELFF. The CDR3 DNA reads TGCAGTGCTCCTCGGGGGAGGAAGAACACCGGGGAGCTGTTTTTT.

This clonotype was seen many times. The chain is built from TRBV6-5 and TRBJ1-5; D possibly corresponds to TRBD1 (6 bases). Trimming shortened V by 2 bases and J by 2 bases, and 7 bases separated the two germline ends. Germline CDR1 reads MNHEY; CDR2 reads SVGAGI. The CDR3 covers 14 residues. The CDR3 loop reads CASSYGGRNQPQHF. In DNA form, the CDR3 reads TGTGCCAGCAGTTACGGGGGCCGCAATCAGCCCCAGCATTTT.

The chain is built from TRBV7-8 and TRBJ2-7, with unresolved D. CDR1 and CDR2 from the germline V gene are SGHVS and FQNEAQ. V lost 8 bases and J 2 bases, leaving 7 bases between the germline ends. The CDR3 length is 11 residues. CDR3: CASAQAYEQYV. Written as DNA, the CDR3 is TGTGCCAGCGCTCAGGCCTACGAGCAGTACGTC.

This clonotype was seen many times. The rearrangement uses TRBV7-6 and TRBJ2-1, with 9 bases aligning to TRBD2. Germline assignment: CDR1 SGHVS and CDR2 FNYEAQ. The CDR3 is 15 residues long. V was pared by 5 bases and J by 1 base, with 3 bases of the junction left unmatched. The CDR3 reads CASSRTSASYNEQFF. As DNA, the CDR3 is TGTGCCAGCAGCCGGACTAGCGCTTCCTACAATGAGCAGTTCTTC.

The V and J genes are TRBV24-1 and TRBJ2-1; D is uncertain. V lost 4 bases and J lost 7, with 10 bases in between. Germline CDR1 reads KGHDR; CDR2 reads SFDVKD. The CDR3 covers 13 residues. CDR3 DNA sequence: TGTGCCACCAGTGAGGACGTCTGGAATGAGCAGTTCTTC. Amino acid sequence: CATSEDVWNEQFF.

J is TRBJ2-5 and V is TRBV6-8, with TRBD2 as a possible D gene (6 bases). Germline V gene sequence: CDR1 MNHGY, CDR2 SAAAGT. The CDR3 is 16 amino acids. The V and J ends lost 0 bases and 4 bases respectively, with 15 bases between them. This chain's CDR3 is CASSYSNSGWGETQYF. CDR3 nucleotides: TGTGCCAGCAGTTACTCGAACAGCGGGTGGGGAGAGACCCAGTACTTC.

A few counts support this clonotype. The chain employs TRBV24-1 and TRBJ2-2; D is perhaps TRBD2 (5 bases). V lost 2 bases to trimming and J lost 1 base, with 16 bases between them. The CDR3 covers 18 residues. Germline CDR1 reads KGHDR; CDR2 reads SFDVKD. CDR3: CATSDYEGQGLNTGELFF. The CDR3 DNA reads as TGTGCCACCAGTGATTATGAGGGTCAAGGGCTGAACACCGGGGAGCTGTTTTTT.

This clonotype was found a few times. The chain combines TRBV4-1 with TRBJ1-2, with D unclear. The germline V gene encodes CDR1 MGHRA and CDR2 YSYEKL. Trimming removed 0 bases from V and 2 bases from J, with 7 bases in between. The length of the CDR3 is 14 residues. In nucleotides, the CDR3 is TGCGCCAGCAGCCAAGATATCGAGAACTATGGCTACACCTTC. Translating it yields CASSQDIENYGYTF.

The rearrangement uses TRBV5-1 and TRBJ1-6; D gene ambiguous. The length of the CDR3 is 13 residues. Trimming pared 1 base from V and 6 bases from J, leaving 5 bases between. Germline values: CDR1 SGHRS, CDR2 YFSETQ. The CDR3 loop is CASSLMTNSPLHF. In DNA, the CDR3 is TGCGCCAGCAGCTTGATGACTAATTCACCCCTCCACTTT. Combining the CDR3 with reference TRBV5-1 and TRBJ1-6 gives the whole variable domain KAGVTQTPRYLIKTRGQQVTLSCSPISGHRSVSWYQQTPGQGLQFLFEYFSETQRNKGNFPGRFSGRQFSNSRSEMNVSTLELGDSALYLCASSLMTNSPLHFGNGTRLTVT.

The V gene is TRBV27, the J gene TRBJ2-1, with TRBD2 matching 14 bases. Germline V gene lookup returns CDR1 MNHEY and CDR2 SMNVEV (reference sequence). CDR3 size: 17 residues. Germline trimming cut 2 bases from V and 8 bases from J; bases unmatched to any gene: 8. Here the CDR3 DNA reads TGTGCCAGCAGTTTACCGGGTCCGACTAGCGGGGGGGATGAGCAGTTCTTC. This codes for CASSLPGPTSGGDEQFF.

The chain employs TRBV6-1 and TRBJ1-5, with D perhaps matching TRBD1 (5 bases). V lost 6 bases and J 2 bases, leaving 20 bases between the germline ends. The CDR3 extends over 17 amino acids. Germline V CDR1 and CDR2: MNHNS, SASEGT. The CDR3 protein is CASSPREGEGGNQPQHF. CDR3 nucleotides: TGTGCCAGCAGCCCTCGAGAAGGGGAAGGTGGCAATCAGCCCCAGCATTTT.

Notes on this clonotype: At one end the junction does not follow the germline gene, possibly because of a read error. This chain joins TRBV7-6 and TRBJ2-1; D might be TRBD2 (5 bases). CDR1 is SGHVS, CDR2 FNYEAQ, per germline. CDR3 length equals 15 residues. CDR3 loop: CASSVHRSAGNEQFF. The DNA of the CDR3 is TGTGCTAGCAGCGTCCATCGCTCGGCGGGCAATGAGCAGTTCTTC.

This clonotype appeared many times. The rearrangement joins TRBV5-6 to TRBJ2-3, with 7 bases matching TRBD2. CDR1 and CDR2 from the germline V gene are SGHDT and YYEEEE. With 3 bases clipped from V and 8 bases from J, the junction kept 21 bases outside the gene matches. The length of the CDR3 is 18 residues. CDR3 bases: TGTGCCAGCAGCTGGGAGGAAAGAGATAGCGGGTACCGGGGTACGCAGTATTTT. It codes for CASSWEERDSGYRGTQYF.

V and J are TRBV6-2 or TRBV6-3 and TRBJ2-3; TRBD2 might be the D (6 bases). In germline, CDR1 is MNHEY, CDR2 SVGEGT. This CDR3 is built from 15 residues. V was clipped by 2 bases and J by 1 base, with 10 bases between them. As DNA, the CDR3 is TGTGCCAGCAGTTACACGGGGGTCCGCACAGATACGCAGTATTTT. This gives the protein CASSYTGVRTDTQYF.

V usage is TRBV10-3 and J usage is TRBJ2-7; D unclear. This CDR3 comprises 11 residues. V lost 8 bases and J lost 0, with 5 bases in between. Germline V gene sequence: CDR1 ENHRY, CDR2 SYGVKD. CDR3 sequence (DNA): TGTGCCATCCAGGCCTCCTACGAGCAGTACTTC. Translation: CAIQASYEQYF.

The chain couples TRBV9 to TRBJ2-5, with a tentative D call TRBD2 (6 bases). The CDR3 extends over 16 amino acids. Germline V gene lookup returns CDR1 SGDLS and CDR2 YYNGEE. With 4 bases removed from V and 7 bases from J, the gap between germline ends came to 23 bases. CDR3 residues: CASSPGYGGAVGTQYF. The CDR3 DNA is TGTGCCAGCAGCCCTGGCTACGGGGGTGCCGTAGGGACCCAGTACTTC.

This clonotype showed up just once. A junction end diverges from the germline sequence, so it may reflect a read error. The V and J genes are TRBV6-6 and TRBJ1-4, with TRBD1 matching over 10 bases. The V gene's germline CDR1 is MNHNY and CDR2 SVGAGI (reference sequence). There are 19 residues in the CDR3. CDR3 residues: CASSTIRRQGAISNEKLFF. The CDR3 DNA reads TGCGCCAGCAGTACCATTCGGCGACAGGGGGCTATATCTAATGAAAAACTGTTTTTT.